A single sample is the source of the 25 T cell receptor beta chains below, sequenced in a study of sequential checkpoint blockade in melanoma. Stated treatment: randomized to nivolumab then ipilimumab (arm A) or the reverse (arm B). Measured with immunoSEQ multiplex PCR; TCRdb has only the in-frame clones, and not every one. Of some 1,500 clones listed, around 25% are singletons. The source material was tumor tissue (inferred from file names), sampled from a patient given nivolumab and ipilimumab in sequence. The receptors shown here come from a human donor with melanoma.

The chain is built from TRBV19 and TRBJ2-1; perhaps TRBD1 as D (6 bases). V lost 6 bases and J lost 7, with 16 bases in between. Per the germline V gene, CDR1 is LNHDA and CDR2 is SQIVND (reference sequence). The CDR3 sequence is 14 residues long. In nucleotides, the CDR3 is TGTGCCAGTAGCGACAGGCTAAGGGGAAATGAGCAGTTCTTC. It encodes CASSDRLRGNEQFF. Full variable domain (missing parts from reference TRBV19 and TRBJ2-1): DGGITQSPKYLFRKEGQNVTLSCEQNLNHDAMYWYRQDPGQGLRLIYYSQIVNDFQKGDIAEGYSVSREKKESFPLTVTSAQKNPTAFYLCASSDRLRGNEQFFGPGTRLTVL.

The genes are TRBV25-1 and TRBJ2-7, with 8 positions matching TRBD1. J was trimmed by 11 bases and V by 6 bases; bases with no gene match: 9. The CDR3 runs 12 residues. Germline CDR1 MGHDK, CDR2 SYGVNS. The CDR3 region is CASSGQGSSEYF. CDR3 sequence (DNA): TGTGCCAGCAGCGGACAGGGAAGTTCAGAGTACTTC.

Relative to its sample, this clone is medium-sized. The rearrangement joins TRBV6-8 to TRBJ2-4; D ambiguous. The ends were cut back, 5 bases at V and 9 bases at J, with 14 bases in the middle. Germline-derived CDR1 and CDR2 are MNHGY and SAAAGT. The CDR3 consists of 13 residues. CDR3 loop: CASSDGQGVIQYF. The CDR3 bases are TGTGCCAGCAGTGATGGTCAAGGAGTCATTCAGTACTTC.

Judged by abundance, this clone is medium-sized. The chain joins TRBV4-1 to TRBJ2-3; TRBD2 matches 7 bases. Unmatched junction bases numbered 11, after V lost 0 bases and J lost 5 bases. The CDR3 length is 17 residues. CDR1 MGHRA and CDR2 YSYEKL come from the germline V gene. The CDR3 sequence: CASSQDRGGRALDTQYF. CDR3 sequence (DNA): TGCGCCAGCAGCCAAGATCGGGGAGGGAGGGCCCTAGATACGCAGTATTTT.

The chain couples TRBV25-1 to TRBJ1-2; D is unclear. The CDR3 totals 14 residues. V lost 3 bases and J 1 base, leaving 9 bases between the germline ends. Germline CDR1 is MGHDK and CDR2 is SYGVNS. In DNA form, the CDR3 reads TGTGCCAGCAGTGAGGGTGACCTTAACTATGGCTACACCTTC. Protein: CASSEGDLNYGYTF.

In this sample, this clone is large. This sequence joins TRBV6-8 and TRBJ2-7; the D gene is possibly TRBD2 (5 bases). Trimming left V 6 bases short and J 1 base short, with 10 bases between. The CDR3 has 13 residues. In germline, CDR1 is MNHGY, CDR2 SAAAGT. CDR3 protein: CASRLRESYEQYF. In nucleotides, the CDR3 is TGTGCCAGCAGACTAAGGGAGTCCTACGAGCAGTACTTC.

The chain has TRBV6-8 and TRBJ1-5; the match to TRBD1 covers 7 bases. The V gene end was trimmed by 2 bases and the J gene end by 3 bases; junction bases not matched to a gene: 7. Germline V CDR1 and CDR2: MNHGY, SAAAGT. The CDR3 covers 16 residues. DNA of the CDR3: TGTGCCAGCAGTTACATCCCGGGACAGCTCAATCAGCCCCAGCATTTT. Its protein is CASSYIPGQLNQPQHF.

The chain links TRBV10-2 to TRBJ2-1; 9 bases align to TRBD2. The CDR3 consists of 17 residues. From germline, CDR1 is WSHSY and CDR2 SAAADI. The V segment lost 5 bases and the J segment 6 bases; nucleotides outside the gene matches: 14. CDR3 amino acids: CASSYGLGSGSVNEQFF. As DNA, the CDR3 is TGCGCCAGCAGTTACGGTTTGGGTAGCGGGAGCGTCAATGAGCAGTTCTTC.

The chain's CDR3 is CASSPRTSGSHNEQFF. CDR3 DNA sequence: TGCGCCAGCAGCCCGAGGACTAGCGGGAGCCACAATGAGCAGTTCTTC. V is TRBV4-1 and J is TRBJ2-1; 13 bases align to TRBD2. CDR1 is MGHRA and CDR2 is YSYEKL in the germline V gene. With 4 bases clipped from V and 5 bases from J, the junction kept 5 bases outside the gene matches. The CDR3 is made up of 16 amino acids.

This clone was picked up a small number of times. The chain couples TRBV7-5 to TRBJ2-1; the D call TRBD2 from the table was never checked on the DNA. TRBV7-5 is a pseudogene locus. This CDR3 spans 17 amino acids. For the CDR3, the DNA is TGTGCCAGCAGCCAGCAGCCGGGACTAGCAATTGTCGATGAGCAGTTCTTC. Its translation is CASSQQPGLAIVDEQFF.

By share, this clone counts as medium-sized. V usage is TRBV11-3 and J usage is TRBJ2-7; TRBD1 is a possible D gene (5 bases). Germline-derived CDR1 and CDR2 are SGHNT and YENEEA. CDR3 length: 14 amino acids. The V end was cut by 1 base, the J end by 5 bases, with 12 bases between. The DNA of the CDR3 is TGTGCCAGCAGCTTAGTGCAGGGTCGGGACGAGCAGTACTTC. It translates to CASSLVQGRDEQYF.

This clone was detected a few times. CDR3 DNA sequence: TGTGCCAGCAGCGCCGCTGGGACTAGCGGTGGGAAAGAGACCCAGTACTTC. It encodes CASSAAGTSGGKETQYF. This chain uses TRBV11-3 with TRBJ2-5, with 11 positions matching TRBD2. The germline V gene has CDR1 SGHNT and CDR2 YENEEA. After removal of 5 bases from V and 3 bases from J, the junction contained 11 bases not matched to a gene. The CDR3 runs to 17 residues.

The chain links TRBV19 to TRBJ2-3, with D possibly matching TRBD2 (6 bases). The germline CDR1 and CDR2 sequences are LNHDA and SQIVND (reference sequence). V was clipped by 6 bases and J by 1 base, with 17 bases between them. This CDR3 comprises 16 residues. As DNA, the CDR3 is TGTGCCAGTAGGGCTGGAGGGGCGCGTCGCACAGATACGCAGTATTTT. This translates into CASRAGGARRTDTQYF.

This chain uses TRBV30 with TRBJ1-5, with a weak D call TRBD1 (6 bases). Trimming stripped 0 bases from V and 3 bases from J, with 12 bases between. CDR1 and CDR2 from the germline V gene are GTSNPN and SVGIG (reference sequence). This CDR3 spans 15 amino acids. CDR3 protein: CAWSVRGGANQPQHF. The CDR3 coding sequence is TGTGCCTGGAGTGTACGAGGGGGTGCCAATCAGCCCCAGCATTTT. The whole variable domain, remainder taken from reference TRBV30 and TRBJ1-5, is SQTIHQWPATLVQPVGSPLSLECTVEGTSNPNLYWYRQAAGRGLQLLFYSVGIGQISSEVPQNLSASRPQDRQFILSSKKLLLSDSGFYLCAWSVRGGANQPQHFGDGTRLSIL.

V and J are TRBV4-1 and TRBJ2-7, with D possibly being TRBD1 (7 bases). V gave up 2 bases and J gave up 5 bases, with 16 bases separating them. Germline V gene lookup returns CDR1 MGHRA and CDR2 YSYEKL. The CDR3 contains 15 residues. The CDR3 spells CASSQRFRGADEQYF. CDR3 DNA: TGCGCCAGCAGCCAACGCTTCAGGGGGGCGGACGAGCAGTACTTC.

This clone showed up just a few times. The chain recombines TRBV6-8 with TRBJ1-3; D is uncertain. V dropped 0 bases and J dropped 4 bases, with 7 bases sitting between them. The CDR3 runs 14 residues. From germline, CDR1 is MNHGY and CDR2 SAAAGT. In nucleotides, the CDR3 is TGTGCCAGCAGTTACTCGGCCGCGGGAAACACCATATATTTT. It encodes CASSYSAAGNTIYF.

By frequency in the sample, this clone is medium-sized. Germline is not matched at one junction end, which may reflect a read error. This rearrangement joins TRBV6-8 to TRBJ2-7, with D perhaps TRBD1 (6 bases). The CDR3 loop spans 15 amino acids. CDR1 and CDR2 from the germline V gene are MNHGY and SAAAGT. CDR3 nucleotide sequence: TGTGCCATCAGTGTGGGGACACCCCTCGCCTACGAGCAGTACTTC. Translating it yields CAISVGTPLAYEQYF.

This sequence joins TRBV9 and TRBJ1-4; D uncertain. Germline V gives CDR1 SGDLS, CDR2 YYNGEE. Trimming took 4 bases from V and 3 from J, leaving 10 bases between them. This CDR3 has 14 amino acids. This CDR3 is CASSLGEPNEKLFF. Written as DNA, the CDR3 is TGTGCCAGCAGCTTAGGCGAACCTAATGAAAAACTGTTTTTT.

V usage is TRBV25-1 and J usage is TRBJ2-1; TRBD1 is a possible D gene (5 bases). Between the trimmed V and J ends, which lost 5 bases and 8 bases, there was a span of 13 bases. This CDR3 has 13 amino acids. Per germline, CDR1 MGHDK and CDR2 SYGVNS. DNA for the CDR3: TGTGCCAGCAGTCGACAGCTAAAGGATGAGCAGTTCTTC. Translating it yields CASSRQLKDEQFF. Drawing the rest from reference TRBV25-1 and TRBJ2-1, the complete variable domain is EADIYQTPRYLVIGTGKKITLECSQTMGHDKMYWYQQDPGMELHLIHYSYGVNSTEKGDLSSESTVSRIRTEHFPLTLESARPSHTSQYLCASSRQLKDEQFFGPGTRLTVL.

Within the sample, this clone is large (0.1 to 1%). The J gene is TRBJ1-1, the V gene TRBV9; D is undetermined. This CDR3 region has 14 residues. Trimming stripped 4 bases from V and 2 bases from J, with 12 bases between. CDR1 SGDLS and CDR2 YYNGEE come from the germline V gene. The CDR3, as DNA: TGTGCCAGCAGCAGAGACGGGTTAAACACTGAAGCTTTCTTT. This sequence encodes CASSRDGLNTEAFF.

This chain connects TRBV5-1 to TRBJ1-4; the D is unclear. Trimming stripped 4 bases from V and 0 bases from J, with 10 bases between. CDR1 and CDR2 from the germline V gene are SGHRS and YFSETQ. The CDR3 totals 15 residues. CDR3 region: CASSSRAATNEKLFF. CDR3 sequence (DNA): TGCGCCAGCAGCAGTCGGGCCGCAACTAATGAAAAACTGTTTTTT.

This clone has only a few counts. The rearrangement uses TRBV6-8 and TRBJ2-1, with 7 bases matching TRBD2. CDR3 length: 14 residues. The germline gives CDR1 MNHGY, CDR2 SAAAGT. J gave up 10 bases and V 8 bases, and 14 bases lay outside the gene matches. The chain's CDR3 is CASQGLASGREQFF. The CDR3 nucleotides are TGTGCCAGCCAGGGTCTGGCTAGCGGTCGGGAGCAGTTCTTC.

The chain has TRBV30 and TRBJ2-1; 8 nucleotides line up with TRBD2. This CDR3 contains 14 residues. The trim removed 3 bases at V and 12 bases at J, leaving 13 bases unmatched. CDR1 GTSNPN and CDR2 SVGIG come from the germline V gene (reference sequence). The chain's CDR3 is CAWRLAGDGGGQFF. The CDR3 DNA sequence: TGTGCCTGGAGGCTAGCGGGTGATGGTGGAGGGCAGTTCTTC.

V is TRBV29-1 and J is TRBJ2-7, with TRBD2 matching 7 bases. Germline V gene lookup returns CDR1 SQVTM and CDR2 ANQGSEA. CDR3 length: 14 residues. V gave up 4 bases and J gave up 1 base; unmatched junction bases: 7. CDR3 protein: CSVAGRGGSYEQYF. The CDR3 DNA reads TGCAGCGTTGCGGGTAGGGGAGGGTCCTACGAGCAGTACTTC.

The genes are TRBV19 and TRBJ1-5; D is possibly TRBD1 (5 bases). The CDR3 is 15 residues long. Trimming left V 3 bases short and J 0 bases short, with 9 bases between. Germline lookup yields CDR1 LNHDA and CDR2 SQIVND (reference sequence). The CDR3 nucleotides are TGTGCCAGTAGTATGGCAGGGTATAGCAATCAGCCCCAGCATTTT. Translated: CASSMAGYSNQPQHF.